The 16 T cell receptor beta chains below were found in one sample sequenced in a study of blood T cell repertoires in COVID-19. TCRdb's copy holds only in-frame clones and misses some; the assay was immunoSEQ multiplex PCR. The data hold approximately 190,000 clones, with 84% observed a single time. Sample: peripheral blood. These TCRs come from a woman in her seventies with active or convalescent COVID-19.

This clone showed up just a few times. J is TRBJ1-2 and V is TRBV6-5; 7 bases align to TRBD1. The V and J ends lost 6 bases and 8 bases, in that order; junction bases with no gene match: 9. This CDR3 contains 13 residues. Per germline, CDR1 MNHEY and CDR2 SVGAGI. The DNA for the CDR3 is TGTGCCAGCAGCCCCTCCAGGGGGAACGGCTACACCTTC. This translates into CASSPSRGNGYTF.

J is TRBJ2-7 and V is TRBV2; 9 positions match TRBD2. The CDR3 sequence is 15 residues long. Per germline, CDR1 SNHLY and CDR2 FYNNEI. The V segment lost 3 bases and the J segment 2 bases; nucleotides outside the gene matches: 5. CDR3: CASSEGAGGPYEQYF. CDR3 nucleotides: TGTGCCAGCAGTGAGGGAGCGGGGGGCCCCTACGAGCAGTACTTC.

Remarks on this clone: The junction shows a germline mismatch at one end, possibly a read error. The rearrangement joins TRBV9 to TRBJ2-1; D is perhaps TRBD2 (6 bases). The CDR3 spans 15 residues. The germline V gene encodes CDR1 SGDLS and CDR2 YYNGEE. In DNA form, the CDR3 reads TGTGCCAGCAGCGTATTTAGCGGCATACCCAATGGGCAGTTCTTC. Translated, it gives CASSVFSGIPNGQFF.

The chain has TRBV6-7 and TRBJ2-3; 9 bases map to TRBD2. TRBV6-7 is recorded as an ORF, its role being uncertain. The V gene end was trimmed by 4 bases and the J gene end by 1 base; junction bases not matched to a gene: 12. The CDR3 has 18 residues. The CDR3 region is CASSCRLAEGKGTDTQYF. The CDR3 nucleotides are TGTGCCAGCAGTTGTCGACTAGCGGAGGGGAAGGGCACAGATACGCAGTATTTT.

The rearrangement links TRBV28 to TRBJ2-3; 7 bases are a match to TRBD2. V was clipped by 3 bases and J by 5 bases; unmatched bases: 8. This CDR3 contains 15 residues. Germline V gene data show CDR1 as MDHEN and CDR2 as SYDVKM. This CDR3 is CASSFRTRSGDTQYF. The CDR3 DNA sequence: TGTGCCAGCAGTTTTCGGACTAGGTCGGGAGATACGCAGTATTTT.

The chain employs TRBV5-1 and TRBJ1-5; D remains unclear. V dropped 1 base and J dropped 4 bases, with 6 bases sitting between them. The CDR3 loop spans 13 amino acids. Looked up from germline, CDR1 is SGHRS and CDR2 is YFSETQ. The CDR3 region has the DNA TGCGCCAGCAGCTTGACGGTTAATCAGCCCCAGCATTTT. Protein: CASSLTVNQPQHF.

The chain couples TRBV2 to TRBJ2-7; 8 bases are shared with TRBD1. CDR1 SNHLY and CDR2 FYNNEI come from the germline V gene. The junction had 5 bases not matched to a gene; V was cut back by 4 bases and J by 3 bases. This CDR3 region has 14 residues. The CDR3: CASSAQGADYEQYF. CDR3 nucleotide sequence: TGTGCCAGCAGTGCCCAGGGGGCGGACTACGAGCAGTACTTC.

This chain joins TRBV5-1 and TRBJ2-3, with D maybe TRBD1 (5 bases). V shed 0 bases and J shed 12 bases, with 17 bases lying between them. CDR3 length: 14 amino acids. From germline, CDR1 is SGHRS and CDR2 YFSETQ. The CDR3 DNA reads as TGCGCCAGCAGCTTGGAGACAGTAAAACAAACCCAGTATTTT. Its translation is CASSLETVKQTQYF.

CDR3 in amino acids: CASSSKRAFGTDTQYF. The CDR3 DNA follows: TGTGCCAGCAGCTCAAAGCGGGCCTTTGGAACAGATACGCAGTATTTT. The rearrangement uses TRBV7-6 and TRBJ2-3; a possible D gene is TRBD2 (6 bases). Germline CDR1 SGHVS, CDR2 FNYEAQ. This CDR3 is 16 amino acids long. V lost 4 bases, J lost 3 bases, and 17 bases lay in between.

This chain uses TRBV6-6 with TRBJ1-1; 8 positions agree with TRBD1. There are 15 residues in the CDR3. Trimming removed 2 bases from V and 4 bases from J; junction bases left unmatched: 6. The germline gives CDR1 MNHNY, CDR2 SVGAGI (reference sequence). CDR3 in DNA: TGTGCCAGCAGTTACGGGGCAGGGGGCGGCACTGAAGCTTTCTTT. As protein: CASSYGAGGGTEAFF.

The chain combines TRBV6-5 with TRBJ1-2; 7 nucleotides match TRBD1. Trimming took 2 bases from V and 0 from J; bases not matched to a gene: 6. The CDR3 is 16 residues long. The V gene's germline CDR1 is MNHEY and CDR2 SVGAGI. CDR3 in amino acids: CASSYGQVASNYGYTF. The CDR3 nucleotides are TGTGCCAGCAGTTACGGACAGGTAGCTTCTAACTATGGCTACACCTTC.

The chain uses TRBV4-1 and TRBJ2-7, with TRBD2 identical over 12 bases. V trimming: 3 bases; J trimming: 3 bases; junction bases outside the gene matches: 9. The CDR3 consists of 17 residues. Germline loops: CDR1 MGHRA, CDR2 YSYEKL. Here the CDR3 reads CASSQAGTSGSYYEQYF. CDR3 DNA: TGCGCCAGCAGCCAGGCCGGGACTAGCGGGTCCTACTACGAGCAGTACTTC.

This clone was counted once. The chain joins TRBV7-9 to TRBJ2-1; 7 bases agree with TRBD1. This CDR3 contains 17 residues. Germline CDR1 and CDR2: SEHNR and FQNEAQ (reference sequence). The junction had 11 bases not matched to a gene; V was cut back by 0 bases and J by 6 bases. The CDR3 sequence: CASSLAFGSGGGNEQFF. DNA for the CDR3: TGTGCCAGCAGCTTAGCGTTCGGGTCAGGGGGTGGCAATGAGCAGTTCTTC.

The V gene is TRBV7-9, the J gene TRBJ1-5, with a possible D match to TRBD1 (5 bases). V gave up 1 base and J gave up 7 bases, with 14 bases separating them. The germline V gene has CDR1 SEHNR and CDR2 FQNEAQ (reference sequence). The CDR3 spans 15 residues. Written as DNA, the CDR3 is TGTGCCAGCAGCTTAGGTGGGGGGTTGGAGCAGCCCCAGCATTTT. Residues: CASSLGGGLEQPQHF.

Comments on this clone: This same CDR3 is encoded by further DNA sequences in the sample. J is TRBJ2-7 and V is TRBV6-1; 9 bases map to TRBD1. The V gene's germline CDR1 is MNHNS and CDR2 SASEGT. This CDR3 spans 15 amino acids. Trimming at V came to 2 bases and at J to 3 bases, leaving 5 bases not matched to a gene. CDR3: CASSEPGQGSYEQYF. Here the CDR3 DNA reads TGTGCCAGCAGTGAACCGGGACAGGGTAGCTACGAGCAGTACTTC.

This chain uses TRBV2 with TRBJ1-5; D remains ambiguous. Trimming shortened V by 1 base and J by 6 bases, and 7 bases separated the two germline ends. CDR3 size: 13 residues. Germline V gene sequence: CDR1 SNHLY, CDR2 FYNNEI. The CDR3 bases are TGTGCCAGCAGTGAAGAAGCTTTTCAGCCCCAGCATTTT. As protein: CASSEEAFQPQHF. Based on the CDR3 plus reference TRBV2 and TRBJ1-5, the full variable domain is EPEVTQTPSHQVTQMGQEVILRCVPISNHLYFYWYRQILGQKVEFLVSFYNNEISEKSEIFDDQFSVERPDGSNFTLKIRSTKLEDSAMYFCASSEEAFQPQHFGDGTRLSIL.